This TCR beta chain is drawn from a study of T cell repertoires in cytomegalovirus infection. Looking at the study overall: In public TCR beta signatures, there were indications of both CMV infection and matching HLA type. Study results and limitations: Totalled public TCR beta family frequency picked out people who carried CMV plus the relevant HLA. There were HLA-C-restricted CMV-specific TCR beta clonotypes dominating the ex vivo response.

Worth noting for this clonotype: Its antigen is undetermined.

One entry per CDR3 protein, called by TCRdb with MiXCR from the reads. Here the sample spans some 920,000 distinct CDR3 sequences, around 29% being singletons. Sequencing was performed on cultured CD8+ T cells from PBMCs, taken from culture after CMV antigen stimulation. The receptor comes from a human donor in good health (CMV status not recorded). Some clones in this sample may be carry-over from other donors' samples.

The CDR3 coding sequence is TGTGCCAGCAGCCATGGACAGACGGGGGCCAACGTCCTGACTTTC. Translating it yields CASSHGQTGANVLTF. The chain links TRBV9 to TRBJ2-6, with D perhaps TRBD1 (6 bases). The length of the CDR3 is 15 residues. The V end lost 4 bases, the J end lost 4 bases, and 12 bases lay between the germline ends. Germline lookup yields CDR1 SGDLS and CDR2 YYNGEE. Together with reference TRBV9 and TRBJ2-6, the CDR3 gives the full variable domain: DSGVTQTPKHLITATGQRVTLRCSPRSGDLSVYWYQQSLDQGLQFLIQYYNGEERAKGNILERFSAQQFPDLHSELNLSSLELGDSALYFCASSHGQTGANVLTFGAGSRLTVL.